These 15 T cell receptor beta chains were all obtained from the same sample, sequenced in a study of blood T cell repertoires in COVID-19. The data were produced by immunoSEQ multiplex PCR, yet TCRdb's version contains in-frame clones alone and is incomplete. This sample has about 110,000 clones, with about 70% found just once. Sequencing used peripheral blood. These receptors were collected from a human donor with acute or convalescent COVID-19. The donor label of this sample is uncertain.

This chain uses TRBV9 with TRBJ2-5; 8 bases fit TRBD2. The ends lost 3 bases at V and 5 bases at J; junction bases unmatched: 9. This CDR3 is 15 amino acids long. Germline CDR1 SGDLS, CDR2 YYNGEE. CDR3 in amino acids: CASSDLGGGPETQYF. In DNA form, the CDR3 reads TGTGCCAGCAGCGACCTCGGGGGGGGGCCGGAGACCCAGTACTTC.

This clone was counted a single time. This chain uses TRBV7-9 with TRBJ1-1; weak D call: TRBD1 (5 bases). Between the trimmed V and J ends, which lost 5 bases and 3 bases, there was a span of 10 bases. This CDR3 spans 13 amino acids. CDR1 and CDR2 from the germline V gene are SEHNR and FQNEAQ (reference sequence). CDR3 protein: CASSQGLDTEAFF. The CDR3 DNA is TGTGCCAGCAGCCAGGGACTGGACACTGAAGCTTTCTTT.

The chain is built from TRBV27 and TRBJ2-2; TRBD2 matches 7 bases. This CDR3 comprises 14 residues. With V trimmed by 4 bases and J by 1 base, 0 bases remained unmatched. CDR1 and CDR2 from the germline V gene are MNHEY and SMNVEV (reference sequence). The CDR3 DNA reads TGTGCCAGCAGTTCGGGAGGGAACACCGGGGAGCTGTTTTTT. It translates to CASSSGGNTGELFF.

This chain links TRBV6-5 with TRBJ1-4; a possible D gene is TRBD1 (6 bases). CDR3 size: 14 residues. Between the trimmed V and J ends, which lost 2 bases and 4 bases, there was a span of 8 bases. The V gene's germline CDR1 is MNHEY and CDR2 SVGAGI. Written as DNA, the CDR3 is TGTGCCAGCAGTTACGAAGGGGGTAATGAAAAACTGTTTTTT. Its protein product is CASSYEGGNEKLFF.

The chain combines TRBV4-1 with TRBJ1-1, with D possibly matching TRBD1 (6 bases). The CDR3 runs to 15 residues. Germline CDR1 is MGHRA and CDR2 is YSYEKL. The ends were cut back, 0 bases at V and 10 bases at J, with 18 bases in the middle. This CDR3 is CASSQESFRDRRAFF. The CDR3 DNA follows: TGCGCCAGCAGCCAAGAAAGCTTCCGTGACAGGCGAGCTTTCTTT.

The chain uses TRBV7-8 and TRBJ1-5; D call uncertain. V was pared by 1 base and J by 3 bases, with 7 bases between. Germline V gives CDR1 SGHVS, CDR2 FQNEAQ. The CDR3 loop spans 14 amino acids. The CDR3 coding sequence is TGTGCCAGCAGCTTAGGGAGGGCCAATCAGCCCCAGCATTTT. Encoded protein: CASSLGRANQPQHF.

This clone is a singleton in its sample. This chain links TRBV11-2 with TRBJ1-5; D not resolved. The V gene lost 0 bases and the J gene lost 4 bases, with 7 bases spanning the gap. CDR1 is SGHAT and CDR2 is FQNNGV in the germline V gene. The CDR3 contains 14 residues. In DNA, the CDR3 is TGTGCCAGCAGCTTAGAGGGCGGGAATCAGCCCCAGCATTTT. This translates into CASSLEGGNQPQHF.

The chain combines TRBV30 with TRBJ1-4, with D maybe TRBD1 (5 bases). The CDR3 runs to 16 residues. Per the germline V gene, CDR1 is GTSNPN and CDR2 is SVGIG (reference sequence). Trimming shortened V by 2 bases and J by 7 bases, and 20 bases separated the two germline ends. The CDR3 here is CAWSSLPREVGEKLFF. In DNA form, the CDR3 reads TGTGCCTGGAGTTCACTACCCAGGGAAGTTGGTGAAAAACTGTTTTTT.

V usage is TRBV4-1 and J usage is TRBJ2-4; weak D call: TRBD2 (6 bases). Between the trimmed V and J ends, which lost 4 bases and 2 bases, there was a span of 21 bases. The CDR3 extends over 18 amino acids. Germline-derived CDR1 and CDR2 are MGHRA and YSYEKL. CDR3 sequence (DNA): TGCGCCAGCAGCCCTGGGGGTGGGGGGAAATTTTCCAAAAACATTCAGTACTTC. Translated, it gives CASSPGGGGKFSKNIQYF.

The chain has TRBV4-2 and TRBJ2-2; D may be TRBD2 (6 bases). The CDR3 runs 16 residues. Germline V gene data show CDR1 as LGHNA and CDR2 as YNFKEQ. V was shortened by 4 bases and J by 6 bases, with 18 bases between the two germline ends. In DNA form, the CDR3 reads TGTGCCAGCAGCCCCAGGGCCGGAAGGGAGGCCGGGGAGCTGTTTTTT. Translating gives CASSPRAGREAGELFF.

This clone showed up just a few times. The chain has TRBV5-1 and TRBJ1-4; D is uncertain. V was shortened by 5 bases and J by 4 bases, with 12 bases between the two germline ends. Germline V gene data show CDR1 as SGHRS and CDR2 as YFSETQ. The CDR3 totals 14 residues. CDR3 amino acids: CASSYAINNEKLFF. CDR3 sequence (DNA): TGCGCCAGCAGTTATGCGATTAATAATGAAAAACTGTTTTTT.

The chain uses TRBV6-5 and TRBJ2-7, with 7 bases matching TRBD2. The germline gives CDR1 MNHEY, CDR2 SVGAGI. The CDR3 runs to 14 residues. With 1 base clipped from V and 2 bases from J, the junction kept 2 bases outside the gene matches. The CDR3 nucleotides are TGTGCCAGCAGTTACTTAGGGACTACCTACGAGCAGTACTTC. Translating gives CASSYLGTTYEQYF.

The rearrangement joins TRBV7-9 to TRBJ1-2, with TRBD1 as a possible D gene (6 bases). Germline V CDR1 and CDR2: SEHNR, FQNEAQ (reference sequence). Trimming left V 5 bases short and J 2 bases short, with 18 bases between. This CDR3 has 16 residues. CDR3 sequence: CASSLGHRDINYGYTF. CDR3 nucleotide sequence: TGTGCCAGCAGCCTCGGGCACCGGGACATAAACTATGGCTACACCTTC.

This clone occurred a few times. The chain combines TRBV11-2 with TRBJ1-4, with D perhaps TRBD1 (5 bases). Trimming pared 6 bases from V and 2 bases from J, leaving 13 bases between. Germline V gene lookup returns CDR1 SGHAT and CDR2 FQNNGV. The CDR3 extends over 15 amino acids. CDR3 sequence (DNA): TGTGCCAGCAGTTCCAGGGTGATGACTAATGAAAAACTGTTTTTT. Translating gives CASSSRVMTNEKLFF.

The chain has TRBV14 and TRBJ1-1; the D is unclear. Germline values: CDR1 SGHDN, CDR2 FVKESK. The CDR3 contains 14 residues. V lost 4 bases and J lost 4, with 13 bases in between. The CDR3 sequence: CASSLSYRGTEAFF. Here the CDR3 DNA reads TGTGCCAGCAGCCTTTCTTATCGGGGCACTGAAGCTTTCTTT.